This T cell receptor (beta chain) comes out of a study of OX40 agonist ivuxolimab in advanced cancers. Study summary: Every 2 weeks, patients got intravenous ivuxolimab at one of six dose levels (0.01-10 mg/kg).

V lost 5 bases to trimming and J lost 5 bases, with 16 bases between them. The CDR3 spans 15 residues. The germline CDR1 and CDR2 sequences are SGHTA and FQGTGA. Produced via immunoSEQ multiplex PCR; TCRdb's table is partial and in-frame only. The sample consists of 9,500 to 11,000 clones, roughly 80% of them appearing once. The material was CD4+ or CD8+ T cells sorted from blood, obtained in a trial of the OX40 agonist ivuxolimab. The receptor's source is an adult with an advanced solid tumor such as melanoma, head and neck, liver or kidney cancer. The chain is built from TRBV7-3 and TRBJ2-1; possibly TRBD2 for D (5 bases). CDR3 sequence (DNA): TGTGCCAGCAGCCCAAGCGGTCCCTTTGACAATGAGCAGTTCTTC. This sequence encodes CASSPSGPFDNEQFF.